The clone carrying this T cell receptor beta chain was picked up a small number of times. This record belongs to a study of human T cells and chemical hapten exposure. The overall study: Investigators sensitized approximately 2 cm by approximately 2 cm of upper inner arm skin with 2% DPC.

Time point described: pre-sensitization, week 0. Treatment defined: therapeutic diphenylcyclopropenone sensitization with weekly scalp DPC. It was from unfractionated whole blood that total RNA was extracted. TCRdb itself ran the RACE reads through MiXCR, one entry per CDR3 protein. The sample contains 35,000 or so distinct CDR3 sequences, 9% to 12% of which appear only once. Germline V gives CDR1 LGHDT, CDR2 YNNKEL (reference sequence). Trimming cost V 4 bases and J 5 bases; bases outside gene matches: 4. The CDR3 runs 15 residues. This clonotype originated in a man aged 45-65 years with alopecia areata. Some clones in this sample may be carry-over from other donors' samples. The sample in question was whole blood, obtained in connection with sensitization to the hapten diphenylcyclopropenone (DPC). The gene calls are TRBV3-1 and TRBJ2-3, with 12 bases identical to TRBD1. The CDR3 DNA is TGTGCCAGCAGCCGAGGGACAGGGGGCAGAGATACGCAGTATTTT. Amino acid sequence: CASSRGTGGRDTQYF.